The 31 T cell receptor beta chains presented below share a single source sample, sequenced in a study of PD-L1 blockade in urothelial cancer (dated by TCRdb to 2016 to 2017). Library preparation was by the immunoSEQ multiplex PCR assay. Here the immuneACCESS table is served through TCRdb, limited to in-frame sequences with V and J called. Missing clones are a known gap in these copies; in checked studies unresolved V genes cover under half, and the rest lacks a known reason. This sample comprises about 30,000 clones, about 90% of them detected only once. Clones ranked in the top ten supply more than 3% of the sample. Sequences were derived from PBMCs, sampled around atezolizumab (anti-PD-L1) treatment. The origin of the receptors is a man aged 45-65 years with urothelial cancer.

The J gene is TRBJ2-1, the V gene TRBV28; 7 bases are a match to TRBD2. The CDR3 covers 14 residues. Germline V gene data show CDR1 as MDHEN and CDR2 as SYDVKM. With V trimmed by 2 bases and J by 9 bases, 7 bases remained unmatched. This CDR3 is CASSLPSREAEQFF. The CDR3 region has the DNA TGTGCCAGCAGTTTACCCTCTCGGGAGGCTGAGCAGTTCTTC. Full variable domain (outside the CDR3, taken from reference TRBV28 and TRBJ2-1): DVKVTQSSRYLVKRTGEKVFLECVQDMDHENMFWYRQDPGLGLRLIYFSYDVKMKEKGDIPEGYSVSREKKERFSLILESASTNQTSMYLCASSLPSREAEQFFGPGTRLTVL.

The chain employs TRBV11-2 and TRBJ2-1; 11 positions agree with TRBD2. Trimming took 2 bases from V and 8 from J; bases not matched to a gene: 11. CDR1 is SGHAT and CDR2 is FQNNGV in the germline V gene. The CDR3 contains 17 residues. The CDR3 nucleotides read TGTGCCAGCAGCTTAAGCCTACTTAGCGGGGGGGCCCATGAGCAGTTCTTC. This gives the protein CASSLSLLSGGAHEQFF.

The V and J genes are TRBV27 and TRBJ2-1, with 7 bases fitting TRBD1. With 6 bases clipped from V and 6 bases from J, the junction kept 14 bases outside the gene matches. Looked up from germline, CDR1 is MNHEY and CDR2 is SMNVEV (reference sequence). The CDR3 spans 16 residues. Here the CDR3 DNA reads TGTGCCAGCAGGCTCAGACAGGGTTTGGGGTTCAATGAGCAGTTCTTC. Its protein is CASRLRQGLGFNEQFF.

The chain links TRBV5-1 to TRBJ2-3, with TRBD2 matching over 10 bases. This CDR3 is 15 amino acids long. Trimming cost V 0 bases and J 5 bases; bases outside gene matches: 3. Germline V gene lookup returns CDR1 SGHRS and CDR2 YFSETQ. CDR3 amino acids: CASSLERTSGDTQYF. In DNA form, the CDR3 reads TGCGCCAGCAGCTTGGAAAGGACTAGCGGAGATACGCAGTATTTT.

This clone was picked up one time. This chain uses TRBV18 with TRBJ2-7, with 12 positions matching TRBD1. With 6 bases clipped from V and 4 bases from J, the junction kept 7 bases outside the gene matches. CDR3 size: 15 residues. Germline lookup yields CDR1 KGHSH and CDR2 LQKENI. CDR3 sequence (DNA): TGTGCCAGCTCGGTCCGGGACAGGGGGCATTACGAGCAGTACTTC. Amino acids: CASSVRDRGHYEQYF.

In its sample, this clone ranks as medium-sized. The chain uses TRBV21-1 and TRBJ1-3; the table names TRBD1, a call not compared with the DNA. TRBV21-1 is given as a pseudogene. This CDR3 region has 17 residues. The CDR3, as DNA: TGTGCCAGCAGCAAAGGTCGCAGGGGGCAGACTGGAAACACCATATATTTT. As protein: CASSKGRRGQTGNTIYF.

The V gene is TRBV4-3, the J gene TRBJ2-1; 9 bases line up with TRBD2. Germline values: CDR1 LGHNA, CDR2 YSLEER. CDR3 size: 16 residues. V gave up 5 bases and J gave up 9 bases; unmatched junction bases: 14. CDR3 DNA: TGCGCCAGCAGCATGGGATTCGGCGGGAGGGCCGGTGAGCAGTTCTTC. Translation: CASSMGFGGRAGEQFF.

The V call is TRBV28, the J call TRBJ2-1; 9 bases map to TRBD2. After removal of 7 bases from V and 10 bases from J, the junction contained 14 bases not matched to a gene. The CDR3 consists of 15 residues. Germline V CDR1 and CDR2: MDHEN, SYDVKM. CDR3 amino acids: CASTLGGSGSPEQFF. CDR3 DNA: TGTGCCAGCACCCTGGGTGGTAGCGGGAGCCCAGAGCAGTTCTTC.

This chain links TRBV9 with TRBJ2-7; TRBD2 might be the D (5 bases). V was clipped by 3 bases and J by 5 bases, with 15 bases between them. The CDR3 is 14 amino acids. In germline, CDR1 is SGDLS, CDR2 YYNGEE. CDR3 region: CASSALGGRNEQYF. In DNA, the CDR3 is TGTGCCAGCAGCGCCCTCGGCGGGCGAAACGAGCAGTACTTC.

The chain combines TRBV9 with TRBJ1-2, with D possibly being TRBD1 (5 bases). The CDR3 totals 15 residues. Looked up from germline, CDR1 is SGDLS and CDR2 is YYNGEE. Between the trimmed V and J ends, which lost 4 bases and 5 bases, there was a span of 18 bases. The CDR3 spells CASSSQGPRIYGYTF. The CDR3, as DNA: TGTGCCAGCAGCTCGCAGGGTCCGAGGATTTATGGCTACACCTTC.

The chain joins TRBV7-9 to TRBJ2-2; tentatively, D is TRBD1 (5 bases). The length of the CDR3 is 15 residues. V was trimmed by 5 bases and J by 4 bases, leaving 14 bases between them. Germline V CDR1 and CDR2: SEHNR, FQNEAQ (reference sequence). The chain's CDR3 is CASSPTDSPTGELFF. CDR3 coding DNA: TGTGCCAGCAGCCCCACAGACAGCCCCACCGGGGAGCTGTTTTTT.

The rearrangement links TRBV7-2 to TRBJ2-3; D might be TRBD2 (6 bases). The CDR3 consists of 15 residues. Germline CDR1 SGHTA, CDR2 FQGNSA. V lost 5 bases and J 6 bases, leaving 18 bases between the germline ends. As DNA, the CDR3 is TGTGCCAGCAGCCCCCCAGGGAGGCCTAGGGATACGCAGTATTTT. It codes for CASSPPGRPRDTQYF.

The V gene is TRBV13, the J gene TRBJ2-5; a possible D gene is TRBD1 (5 bases). The germline CDR1 and CDR2 sequences are PRHDT and FYEKMQ (reference sequence). V was cut by 2 bases and J by 2 bases, with 12 bases left in between. The CDR3 has 15 amino acids. The chain's CDR3 is CASSLSTVFQETQYF. In DNA, the CDR3 is TGTGCCAGCAGCTTATCGACAGTTTTTCAAGAGACCCAGTACTTC.

V usage is TRBV6-5 and J usage is TRBJ1-4; 9 positions agree with TRBD1. The CDR3 length is 15 residues. Trimming removed 6 bases from V and 8 bases from J; junction bases left unmatched: 10. Germline V gene data show CDR1 as MNHEY and CDR2 as SVGAGI. CDR3 nucleotide sequence: TGTGCCAGCAGATTTACGACAGGGGGGGGAGAAAAACTGTTTTTT. Translation gives CASRFTTGGGEKLFF.

The gene calls are TRBV27 and TRBJ1-2, with D possibly matching TRBD1 (6 bases). This CDR3 contains 16 residues. V lost 8 bases and J lost 2, with 21 bases in between. Per the germline V gene, CDR1 is MNHEY and CDR2 is SMNVEV (reference sequence). CDR3 loop: CASGGVVRGLNYGYTF. In DNA, the CDR3 is TGTGCCAGCGGGGGCGTGGTTAGGGGTTTAAACTATGGCTACACCTTC.

The chain is built from TRBV5-4 and TRBJ2-1, with 12 bases identical to TRBD2. The germline V gene encodes CDR1 SGHNT and CDR2 YYREEE (reference sequence). The junction had 0 bases not matched to a gene; V was cut back by 0 bases and J by 5 bases. CDR3 size: 15 residues. The CDR3 spells CASSLGLAGDNEQFF. The CDR3 DNA follows: TGTGCCAGCAGCTTGGGACTAGCGGGGGACAATGAGCAGTTCTTC.

The DNA of the CDR3 is TGCGCCAGCAGTGAGACAGGGTCTGGGGCCAACGTCCTGACTTTC. It translates to CASSETGSGANVLTF. V and J are TRBV10-2 and TRBJ2-6; weak D call: TRBD1 (6 bases). Trimming removed 2 bases from V and 1 base from J, with 6 bases in between. The CDR3 has 15 amino acids. The germline gives CDR1 WSHSY, CDR2 SAAADI.

The chain employs TRBV13 and TRBJ2-1; 11 bases align to TRBD2. This CDR3 is built from 20 residues. Germline lookup yields CDR1 PRHDT and CDR2 FYEKMQ (reference sequence). J was trimmed by 4 bases and V by 5 bases; bases with no gene match: 19. The CDR3 DNA follows: TGTGCCAGCAGCCCAAGGACGGATGATCCTAGCGGGGGGAGTTACAATGAGCAGTTCTTC. Its protein is CASSPRTDDPSGGSYNEQFF.

With respect to this clone: One end of the junction fails to match germline, which may point to a read error. The V and J genes are TRBV7-9 and TRBJ1-1, with TRBD1 matching 7 bases. The CDR3 has 15 residues. The germline V gene has CDR1 SEHNR and CDR2 FQNEAQ (reference sequence). The CDR3 sequence: CVSRPRQGKHTEAFF. The CDR3, as DNA: TGTGTCAGCAGACCTCGACAGGGAAAACATACTGAAGCTTTCTTT.

This clone has just a few counts. The J gene is TRBJ2-1, the V gene TRBV29-1; TRBD1 aligns across 9 bases. CDR3 size: 16 residues. Per the germline V gene, CDR1 is SQVTM and CDR2 is ANQGSEA. V lost 2 bases to trimming and J lost 6 bases; unmatched junction nucleotides: 11. CDR3 nucleotide sequence: TGCAGCGTTGAAAATCCGGGGACAGGGAGCCTCAATGAGCAGTTCTTC. Its protein is CSVENPGTGSLNEQFF.

The chain uses TRBV5-4 and TRBJ2-7; TRBD2 is a possible D gene (5 bases). There are 14 residues in the CDR3. Germline V gene lookup returns CDR1 SGHNT and CDR2 YYREEE (reference sequence). Trimming removed 0 bases at V and 4 bases at J, with 11 bases between. In nucleotides, the CDR3 is TGTGCCAGCAGCTTGGGAGGGTCTGGGTACGAGCAGTACTTC. Its protein is CASSLGGSGYEQYF.

This clone was counted a single time. The rearrangement links TRBV29-1 to TRBJ2-3, with D possibly matching TRBD2 (5 bases). The V gene lost 8 bases and the J gene lost 6 bases, with 15 bases spanning the gap. Germline V gene sequence: CDR1 SQVTM, CDR2 ANQGSEA. The CDR3 consists of 12 residues. The CDR3 DNA follows: TGCAGCTTTTTTCATGAGCGGGATACGCAGTATTTT. It translates to CSFFHERDTQYF.

The chain combines TRBV19 with TRBJ1-1; 8 nucleotides align to TRBD1. Trimming removed 7 bases from V and 4 bases from J; junction bases left unmatched: 8. There are 14 residues in the CDR3. Germline V lookup: CDR1 LNHDA, CDR2 SQIVND (reference sequence). The CDR3 bases are TGTGCCAGTAATAGCAGGGGGCGATTCACTGAAGCTTTCTTT. Its protein product is CASNSRGRFTEAFF.

V usage is TRBV7-9 and J usage is TRBJ1-6; 7 nucleotides match TRBD1. The germline CDR1 and CDR2 sequences are SEHNR and FQNEAQ (reference sequence). The CDR3 covers 16 residues. Trimming at V came to 5 bases and at J to 11 bases, leaving 15 bases not matched to a gene. In DNA, the CDR3 is TGTGCCAGCAGCCGAGAAGGGACAGCCCAAGGTGCACCCCTCCACTTT. Encoded protein: CASSREGTAQGAPLHF.

This clone was seen just once. V is TRBV4-1 and J is TRBJ2-1; 8 bases match TRBD1. The V gene end was trimmed by 1 base and the J gene end by 5 bases; junction bases not matched to a gene: 1. The CDR3 is 14 amino acids. Per the germline V gene, CDR1 is MGHRA and CDR2 is YSYEKL. The CDR3 bases are TGCGCCAGCAGCCAAGGGACAGGGCACAATGAGCAGTTCTTC. It encodes CASSQGTGHNEQFF.

The chain links TRBV11-2 to TRBJ2-7; TRBD2 is a possible D gene (6 bases). Trimming stripped 0 bases from V and 6 bases from J, with 15 bases between. The CDR3 consists of 15 residues. Per germline, CDR1 SGHAT and CDR2 FQNNGV. This chain's CDR3 is CASSLDGGTSTEQYF. As DNA, the CDR3 is TGTGCCAGCAGCTTAGATGGGGGAACTAGCACCGAGCAGTACTTC.

This sequence joins TRBV5-4 and TRBJ2-1, with D possibly TRBD2 on 6 matching bases. This CDR3 has 14 amino acids. V dropped 2 bases and J dropped 7 bases, with 13 bases sitting between them. Germline V gene lookup returns CDR1 SGHNT and CDR2 YYREEE (reference sequence). CDR3 nucleotides: TGTGCCAGCAGCTTCCCGGGAGATGTAAATGAGCAGTTCTTC. This encodes CASSFPGDVNEQFF.

This chain uses TRBV2 with TRBJ2-1; 7 bases align to TRBD1. In germline, CDR1 is SNHLY, CDR2 FYNNEI. This CDR3 region has 12 residues. The junction had 2 bases not matched to a gene; V was cut back by 6 bases and J by 6 bases. CDR3 loop: CASRGDSNEQFF. The CDR3 region has the DNA TGTGCCAGCAGGGGGGACAGCAATGAGCAGTTCTTC.

The chain couples TRBV7-6 to TRBJ2-5; the D gene is possibly TRBD2 (7 bases). V lost 4 bases and J 5 bases, leaving 14 bases between the germline ends. Germline-derived CDR1 and CDR2 are SGHVS and FNYEAQ. CDR3 length: 14 residues. CDR3 loop: CASSSRGLGETQYF. Here the CDR3 DNA reads TGTGCCAGCAGCTCGCGGGGGCTCGGGGAGACCCAGTACTTC.

The chain joins TRBV9 to TRBJ2-1, with 10 bases aligning to TRBD2. Germline values: CDR1 SGDLS, CDR2 YYNGEE. This CDR3 contains 16 residues. With 4 bases clipped from V and 5 bases from J, the junction kept 9 bases outside the gene matches. The CDR3 coding sequence is TGTGCCAGCAGCCCAGACCCAGCGGGGGGGCACAATGAGCAGTTCTTC. It is translated as CASSPDPAGGHNEQFF.

For this clone: Within the sample, other DNA sequences also encode this same CDR3. The genes are TRBV27 and TRBJ2-1; 7 nucleotides agree with TRBD1. With V trimmed by 6 bases and J by 3 bases, 2 bases remained unmatched. This CDR3 has 13 amino acids. Germline V gene lookup returns CDR1 MNHEY and CDR2 SMNVEV (reference sequence). The DNA for the CDR3 is TGTGCCAGCAGGGCAGGGGGCTACAATGAGCAGTTCTTC. Encoded protein: CASRAGGYNEQFF.